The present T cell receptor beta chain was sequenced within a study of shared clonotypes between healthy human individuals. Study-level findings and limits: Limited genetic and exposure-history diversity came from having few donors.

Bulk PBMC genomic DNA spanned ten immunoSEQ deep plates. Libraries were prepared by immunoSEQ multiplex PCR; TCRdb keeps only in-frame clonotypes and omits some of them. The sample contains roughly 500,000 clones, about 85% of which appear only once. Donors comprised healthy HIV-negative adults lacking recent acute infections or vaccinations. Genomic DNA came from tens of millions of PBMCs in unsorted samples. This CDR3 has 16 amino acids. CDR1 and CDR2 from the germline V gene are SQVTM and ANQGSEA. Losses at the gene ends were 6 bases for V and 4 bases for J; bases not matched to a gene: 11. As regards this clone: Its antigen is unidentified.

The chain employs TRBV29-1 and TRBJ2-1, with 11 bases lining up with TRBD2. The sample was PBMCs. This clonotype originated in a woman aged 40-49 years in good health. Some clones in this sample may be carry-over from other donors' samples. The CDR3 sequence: CSVETRGLAEYNEQFF. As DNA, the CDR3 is TGCAGCGTAGAAACCCGGGGACTAGCGGAATACAATGAGCAGTTCTTC.